This is a list of T cell receptor beta chains from one sample in a study of metastatic and nonmetastatic thyroid tumors. Using MiXCR, TCRdb re-called clones from the PCR reads. The table lists roughly 38,000 clones, about 12% of them singletons. The sequencing sample was made of blood. These receptors originate from a male donor with papillary thyroid cancer or a benign thyroid nodule (not recorded which). Some clones in this sample may be carry-over from other donors' samples. The conserved cysteine and the conserved F or W are not part of the CDR3 here. D genes are given only for firm matches.

TRBV20-1,TRBD2,TRBJ2-7,SAPSLAGTSYEQY
TRBV28,.,TRBJ1-6,ASSPGLEGNSPLH
TRBV11-2,TRBD1,TRBJ1-2,ASRVGTGACIHYGYT
TRBV20-1,.,TRBJ2-5,SARDGQGVETQY
TRBV29-1,.,TRBJ1-6,SAGLPLH
TRBV3-1,.,TRBJ2-5,ASSQDPPALETQY
TRBV6-1,TRBD2,TRBJ2-7,ASSEIGLEPEQY
TRBV7-2,.,TRBJ2-1,ASSLGWRDDDNEQF
TRBV6-9,.,TRBJ1-6,ASSFRLPQGRVNSPLH
TRBV6-2/TRBV6-3,TRBD1,TRBJ2-3,ASSYDQGAADTQY